This TCR beta chain is drawn from a study of CD8+ T cells in alopecia areata. Looking at the study overall: Patients received oral tofacitinib, 5 to 10 mg twice daily, for moderate-to-severe alopecia areata. Patients remained on tofacitinib for 6 to 18 months and then went 6 months without it.

This CDR3 is built from 13 residues. Trimming pared 8 bases from V and 7 bases from J, leaving 20 bases between. Looked up from germline, CDR1 is SQVTM and CDR2 is ANQGSEA. Investigators isolated RNA and reverse transcribed it into cDNA to act as the sequencing template. Method: immunoSEQ multiplex PCR; TCRdb's copy keeps in-frame clones and lacks some. The data hold fewer than 250,000 clones, with around three fifths observed a single time. As for treatment: oral pan-JAK inhibitor, 5-10 mg twice daily. This sequence joins TRBV29-1 and TRBJ1-1; no definite D call. The input for sequencing was CD4+ T cells sorted from blood, taken at week 4, from a patient treated with tofacitinib. The sequence derives from a human donor with alopecia areata. CDR3 coding DNA: TGCAGCTCCCTGACCGGGAACGGATTTGAAGCTTTCTTT. Its protein is CSSLTGNGFEAFF. The entire variable domain, with the rest obtained from reference TRBV29-1 and TRBJ1-1, is as follows: SAVISQKPSRDICQRGTSLTIQCQVDSQVTMMFWYRQQPGQSLTLIATANQGSEATYESGFVIDKFPISRPNLTFSTLTVSNMSPEDSSIYLCSSLTGNGFEAFFGQGTRLTVV.